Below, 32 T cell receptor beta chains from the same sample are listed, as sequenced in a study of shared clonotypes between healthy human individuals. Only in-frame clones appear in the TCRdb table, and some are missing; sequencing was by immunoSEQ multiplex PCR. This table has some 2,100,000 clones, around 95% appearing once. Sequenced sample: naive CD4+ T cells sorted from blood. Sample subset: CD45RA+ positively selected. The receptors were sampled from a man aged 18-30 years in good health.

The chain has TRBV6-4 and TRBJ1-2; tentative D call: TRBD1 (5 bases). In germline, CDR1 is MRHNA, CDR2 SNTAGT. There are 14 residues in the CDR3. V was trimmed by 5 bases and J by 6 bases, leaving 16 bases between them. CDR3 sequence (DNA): TGTGCCAGCAGTATGGGCGGAAGGGGAGATGGCTACACCTTC. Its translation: CASSMGGRGDGYTF.

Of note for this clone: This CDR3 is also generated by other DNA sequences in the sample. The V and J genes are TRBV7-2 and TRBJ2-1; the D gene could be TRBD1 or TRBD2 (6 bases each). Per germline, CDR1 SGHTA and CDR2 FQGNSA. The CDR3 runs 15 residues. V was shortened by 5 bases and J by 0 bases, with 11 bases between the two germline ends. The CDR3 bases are TGTGCCAGCAGCCCCGGGGGCTCCTCCTACAATGAGCAGTTCTTC. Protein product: CASSPGGSSYNEQFF.

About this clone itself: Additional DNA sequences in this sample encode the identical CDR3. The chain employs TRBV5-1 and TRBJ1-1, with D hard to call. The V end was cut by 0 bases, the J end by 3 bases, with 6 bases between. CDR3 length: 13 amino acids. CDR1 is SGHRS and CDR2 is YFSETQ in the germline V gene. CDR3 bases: TGCGCCAGCAGCTTGGTTGCCGACACTGAAGCTTTCTTT. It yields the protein CASSLVADTEAFF.

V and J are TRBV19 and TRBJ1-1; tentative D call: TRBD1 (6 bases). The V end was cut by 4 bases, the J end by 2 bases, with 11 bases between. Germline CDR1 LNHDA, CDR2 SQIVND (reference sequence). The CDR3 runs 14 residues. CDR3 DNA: TGTGCCAGTAGTAGAGGGGACATCAACACTGAAGCTTTCTTT. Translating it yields CASSRGDINTEAFF.

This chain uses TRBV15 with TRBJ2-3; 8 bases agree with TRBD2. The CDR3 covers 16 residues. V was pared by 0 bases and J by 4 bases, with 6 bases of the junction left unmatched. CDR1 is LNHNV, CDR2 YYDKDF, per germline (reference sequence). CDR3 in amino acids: CATSRDPGGAADTQYF. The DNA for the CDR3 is TGTGCCACCAGCAGAGATCCCGGGGGGGCTGCAGATACGCAGTATTTT.

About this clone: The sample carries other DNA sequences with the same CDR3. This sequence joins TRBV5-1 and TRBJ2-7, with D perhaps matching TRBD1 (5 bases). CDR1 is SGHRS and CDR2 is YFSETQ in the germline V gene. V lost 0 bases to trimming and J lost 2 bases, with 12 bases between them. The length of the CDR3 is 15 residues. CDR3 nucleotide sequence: TGCGCCAGCAGCTTGGGTGACAGAGAGGCCTACGAGCAGTACTTC. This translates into CASSLGDREAYEQYF.

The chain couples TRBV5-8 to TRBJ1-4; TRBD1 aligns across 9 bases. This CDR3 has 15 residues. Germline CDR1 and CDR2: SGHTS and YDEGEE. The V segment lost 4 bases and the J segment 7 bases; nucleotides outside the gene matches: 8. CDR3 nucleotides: TGTGCCAGCAGCGCACGGGACAGGGTGGGTGAAAAACTGTTTTTT. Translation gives CASSARDRVGEKLFF.

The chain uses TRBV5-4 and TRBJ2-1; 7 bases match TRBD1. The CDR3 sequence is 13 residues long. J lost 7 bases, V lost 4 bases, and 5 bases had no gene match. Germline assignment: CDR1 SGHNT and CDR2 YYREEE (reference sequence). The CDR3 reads CASSTGTDNEQFF. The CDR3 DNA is TGTGCCAGCAGCACCGGGACAGATAATGAGCAGTTCTTC. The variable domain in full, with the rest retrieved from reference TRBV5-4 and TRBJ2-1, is ETGVTQSPTHLIKTRGQQVTLRCSSQSGHNTVSWYQQALGQGPQFIFQYYREEENGRGNFPPRFSGLQFPNYSSELNVNALELDDSALYLCASSTGTDNEQFFGPGTRLTVL.

The CDR3 nucleotides read TGTGCCAGTAAAAGTCAGGGAGCAGATACGCAGTATTTT. It codes for CASKSQGADTQYF. The V gene is TRBV19, the J gene TRBJ2-3; D tentatively reads TRBD1 or TRBD2 (5 bases each). Trimming stripped 7 bases from V and 4 bases from J, with 12 bases between. This CDR3 contains 13 residues. The germline V gene has CDR1 LNHDA and CDR2 SQIVND (reference sequence).

CDR3 protein: CASSLPGDNEQFF. As DNA, the CDR3 is TGTGCCAGCAGCTTGCCTGGGGACAATGAGCAGTTCTTC. The genes are TRBV5-4 and TRBJ2-1, with no clear D. V was trimmed by 1 base and J by 5 bases, leaving 7 bases between them. The CDR3 contains 13 residues. The germline V gene has CDR1 SGHNT and CDR2 YYREEE (reference sequence).

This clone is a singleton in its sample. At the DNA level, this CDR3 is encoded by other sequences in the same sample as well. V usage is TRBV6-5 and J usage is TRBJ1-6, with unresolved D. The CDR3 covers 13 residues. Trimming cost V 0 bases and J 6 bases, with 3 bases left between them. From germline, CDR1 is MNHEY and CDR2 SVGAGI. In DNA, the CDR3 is TGTGCCAGCAGTTACTCGGGTAATTCACCCCTCCACTTT. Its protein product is CASSYSGNSPLHF.

CDR3 DNA: TGTGCCAGTAGTAAGCAGGGGGTCAGCTCCTACAATGAGCAGTTCTTC. As protein: CASSKQGVSSYNEQFF. The chain uses TRBV19 and TRBJ2-1, with 7 nucleotides matching TRBD1. Germline-derived CDR1 and CDR2 are LNHDA and SQIVND (reference sequence). V was clipped by 4 bases and J by 0 bases; unmatched bases: 6. CDR3 length: 16 residues.

In DNA form, the CDR3 reads TGTGCCAGCAGTGAAAGGGGGCGAGCTTATGGCTACACCTTC. Its translation: CASSERGRAYGYTF. The chain joins TRBV6-1 to TRBJ1-2; the match to TRBD1 covers 7 bases. The CDR3 consists of 14 residues. The germline gives CDR1 MNHNS, CDR2 SASEGT. J gave up 5 bases and V 2 bases, and 5 bases lay outside the gene matches.

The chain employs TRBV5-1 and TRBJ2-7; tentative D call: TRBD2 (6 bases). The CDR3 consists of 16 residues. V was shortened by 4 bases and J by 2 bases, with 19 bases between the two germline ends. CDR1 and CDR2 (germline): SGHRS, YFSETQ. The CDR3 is CASSLPGSGFAYEQYF. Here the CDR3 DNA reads TGCGCCAGCAGCCTCCCGGGGAGCGGGTTTGCCTACGAGCAGTACTTC.

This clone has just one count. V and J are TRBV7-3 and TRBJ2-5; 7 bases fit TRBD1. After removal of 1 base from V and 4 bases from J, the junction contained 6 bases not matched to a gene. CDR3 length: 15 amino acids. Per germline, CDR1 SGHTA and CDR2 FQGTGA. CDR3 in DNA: TGTGCCAGCAGCTTAAACAGGGGTGTTGGAGAGACCCAGTACTTC. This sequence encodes CASSLNRGVGETQYF.

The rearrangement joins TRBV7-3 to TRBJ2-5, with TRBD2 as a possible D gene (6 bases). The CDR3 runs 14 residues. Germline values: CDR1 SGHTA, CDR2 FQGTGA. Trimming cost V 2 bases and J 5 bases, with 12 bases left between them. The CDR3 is CASSLVGGVETQYF. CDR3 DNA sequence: TGTGCCAGCAGCTTAGTCGGGGGAGTGGAGACCCAGTACTTC.

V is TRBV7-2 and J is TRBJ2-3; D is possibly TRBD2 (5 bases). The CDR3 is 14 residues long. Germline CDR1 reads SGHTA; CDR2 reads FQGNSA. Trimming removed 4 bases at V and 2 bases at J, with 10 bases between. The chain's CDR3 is CASSSRRDTDTQYF. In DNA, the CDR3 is TGTGCCAGCAGCTCCAGACGGGACACAGATACGCAGTATTTT.

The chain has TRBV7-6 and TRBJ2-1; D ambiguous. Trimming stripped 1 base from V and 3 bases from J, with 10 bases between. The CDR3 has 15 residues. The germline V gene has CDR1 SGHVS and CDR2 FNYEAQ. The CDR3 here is CASSLDGELYNEQFF. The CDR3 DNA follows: TGTGCCAGCAGCTTAGATGGGGAACTCTACAATGAGCAGTTCTTC.

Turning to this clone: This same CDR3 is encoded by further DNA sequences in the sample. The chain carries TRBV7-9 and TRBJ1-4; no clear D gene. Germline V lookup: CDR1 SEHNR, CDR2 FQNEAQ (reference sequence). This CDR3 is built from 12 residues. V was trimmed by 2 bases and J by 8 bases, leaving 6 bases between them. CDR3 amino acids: CASSLKGEKLFF. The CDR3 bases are TGTGCCAGCAGCTTAAAAGGGGAAAAACTGTTTTTT.

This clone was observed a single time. The CDR3 DNA reads TGCGCCAGCAGCCAGTATAATTCACCCCTCCACTTT. Its translation: CASSQYNSPLHF. J is TRBJ1-6 and V is TRBV4-1; the D is unclear. The CDR3 sequence is 12 residues long. V dropped 3 bases and J dropped 4 bases, with 1 base sitting between them. Germline values: CDR1 MGHRA, CDR2 YSYEKL.

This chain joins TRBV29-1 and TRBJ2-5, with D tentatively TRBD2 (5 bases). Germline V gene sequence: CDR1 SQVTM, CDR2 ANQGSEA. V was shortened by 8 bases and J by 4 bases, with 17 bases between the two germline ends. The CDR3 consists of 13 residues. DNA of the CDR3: TGCAGCTCCGCAACCGGGGTCCGAGAGACCCAGTACTTC. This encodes CSSATGVRETQYF.

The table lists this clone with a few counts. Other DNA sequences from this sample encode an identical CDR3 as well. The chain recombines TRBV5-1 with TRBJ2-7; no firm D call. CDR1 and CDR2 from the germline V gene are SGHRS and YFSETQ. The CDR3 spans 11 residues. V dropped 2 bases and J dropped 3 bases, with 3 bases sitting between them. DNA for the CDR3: TGCGCCAGCAGCTTAGGCTACGAGCAGTACTTC. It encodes CASSLGYEQYF. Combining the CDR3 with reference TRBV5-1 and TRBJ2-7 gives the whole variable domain KAGVTQTPRYLIKTRGQQVTLSCSPISGHRSVSWYQQTPGQGLQFLFEYFSETQRNKGNFPGRFSGRQFSNSRSEMNVSTLELGDSALYLCASSLGYEQYFGPGTRLTVT.

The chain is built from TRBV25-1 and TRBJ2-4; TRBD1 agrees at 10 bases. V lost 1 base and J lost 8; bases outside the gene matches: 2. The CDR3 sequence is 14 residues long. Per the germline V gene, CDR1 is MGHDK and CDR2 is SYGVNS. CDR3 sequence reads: CASSEWTGGDIQYF. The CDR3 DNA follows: TGTGCCAGCAGTGAATGGACAGGGGGTGACATTCAGTACTTC.

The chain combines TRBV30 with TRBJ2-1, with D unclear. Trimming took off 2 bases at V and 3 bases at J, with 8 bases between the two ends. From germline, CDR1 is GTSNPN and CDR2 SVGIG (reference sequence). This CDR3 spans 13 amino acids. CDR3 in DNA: TGTGCCTGGAGTCCAGGTCTCTACAATGAGCAGTTCTTC. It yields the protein CAWSPGLYNEQFF.

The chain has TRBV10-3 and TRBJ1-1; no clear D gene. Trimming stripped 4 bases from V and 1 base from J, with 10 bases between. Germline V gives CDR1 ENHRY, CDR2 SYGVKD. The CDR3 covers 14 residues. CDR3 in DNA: TGTGCCATCAGTGGCCCGCAGACGAACACTGAAGCTTTCTTT. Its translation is CAISGPQTNTEAFF.

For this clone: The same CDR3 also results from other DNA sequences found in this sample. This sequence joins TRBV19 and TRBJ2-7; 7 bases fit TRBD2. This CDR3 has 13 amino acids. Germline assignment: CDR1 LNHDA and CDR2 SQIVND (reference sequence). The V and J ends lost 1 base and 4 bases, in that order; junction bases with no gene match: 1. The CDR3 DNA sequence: TGTGCCAGTAGTATAGGTAGCGGGTACGAGCAGTACTTC. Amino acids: CASSIGSGYEQYF.

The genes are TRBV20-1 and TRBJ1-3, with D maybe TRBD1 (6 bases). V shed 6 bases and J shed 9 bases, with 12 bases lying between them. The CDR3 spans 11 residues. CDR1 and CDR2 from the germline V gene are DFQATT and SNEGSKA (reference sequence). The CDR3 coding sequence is TGCAGTGCCCCCCAGGGGAGCACCATATATTTT. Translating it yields CSAPQGSTIYF.

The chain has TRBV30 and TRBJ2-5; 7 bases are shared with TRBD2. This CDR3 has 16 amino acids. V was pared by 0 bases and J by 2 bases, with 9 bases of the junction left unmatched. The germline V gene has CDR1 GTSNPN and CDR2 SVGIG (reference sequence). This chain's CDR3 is CAWSVGSASGQETQYF. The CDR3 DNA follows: TGTGCCTGGAGTGTAGGCTCCGCTAGCGGACAAGAGACCCAGTACTTC.

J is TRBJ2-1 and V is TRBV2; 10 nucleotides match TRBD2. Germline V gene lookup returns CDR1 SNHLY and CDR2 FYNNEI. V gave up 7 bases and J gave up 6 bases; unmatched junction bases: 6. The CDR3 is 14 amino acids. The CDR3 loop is CASKIAGGGNEQFF. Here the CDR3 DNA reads TGTGCCAGCAAAATAGCGGGAGGTGGCAATGAGCAGTTCTTC.

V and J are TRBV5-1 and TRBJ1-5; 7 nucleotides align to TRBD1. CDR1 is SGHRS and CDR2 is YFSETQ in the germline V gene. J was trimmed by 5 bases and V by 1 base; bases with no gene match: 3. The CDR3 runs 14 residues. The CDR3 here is CASSLSGGYQPQHF. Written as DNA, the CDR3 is TGCGCCAGCAGCTTGTCAGGGGGATATCAGCCCCAGCATTTT.

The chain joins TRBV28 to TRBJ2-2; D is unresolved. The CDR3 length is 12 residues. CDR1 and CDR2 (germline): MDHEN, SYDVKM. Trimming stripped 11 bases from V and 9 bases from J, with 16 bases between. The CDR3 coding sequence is TGTGCCTCCCAACTTGGTTCGAGGGAGCTGTTTTTT. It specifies CASQLGSRELFF. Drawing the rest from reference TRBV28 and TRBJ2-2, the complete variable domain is DVKVTQSSRYLVKRTGEKVFLECVQDMDHENMFWYRQDPGLGLRLIYFSYDVKMKEKGDIPEGYSVSREKKERFSLILESASTNQTSMYLCASQLGSRELFFGEGSRLTVL.

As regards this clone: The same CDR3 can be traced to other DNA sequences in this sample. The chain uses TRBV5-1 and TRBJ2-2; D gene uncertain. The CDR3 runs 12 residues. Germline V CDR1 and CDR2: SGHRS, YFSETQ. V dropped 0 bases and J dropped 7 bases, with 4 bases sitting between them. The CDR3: CASSLVSGELFF. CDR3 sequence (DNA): TGCGCCAGCAGCTTGGTGAGCGGGGAGCTGTTTTTT.